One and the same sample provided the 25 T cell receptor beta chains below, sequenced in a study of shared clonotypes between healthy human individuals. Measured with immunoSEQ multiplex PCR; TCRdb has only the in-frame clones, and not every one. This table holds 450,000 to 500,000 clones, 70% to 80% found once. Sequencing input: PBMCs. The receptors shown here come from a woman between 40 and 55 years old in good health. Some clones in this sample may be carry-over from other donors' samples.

CDR3 protein: CASSPPRQQKGVEKLFF. The DNA for the CDR3 is TGTGCCAGCAGTCCCCCCCGGCAACAGAAAGGGGTTGAAAAACTGTTTTTT. The chain recombines TRBV28 with TRBJ1-4; a possible D gene is TRBD1 (5 bases). Trimming took 5 bases from V and 7 from J, leaving 23 bases between them. This CDR3 comprises 17 residues. Germline V gene sequence: CDR1 MDHEN, CDR2 SYDVKM.

CDR3 residues: CASSLAPQSSYNEQFF. The DNA of the CDR3 is TGCGCCAGCAGCTTGGCTCCGCAATCCTCCTACAATGAGCAGTTCTTC. The rearrangement uses TRBV5-1 and TRBJ2-1; the D is unclear. V gave up 0 bases and J gave up 0 bases, with 10 bases separating them. This CDR3 spans 16 amino acids. Germline V gene data show CDR1 as SGHRS and CDR2 as YFSETQ.

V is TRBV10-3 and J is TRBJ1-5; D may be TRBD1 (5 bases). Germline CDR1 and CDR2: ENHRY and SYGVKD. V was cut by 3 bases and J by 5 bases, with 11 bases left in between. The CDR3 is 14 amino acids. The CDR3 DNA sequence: TGTGCCATCAGTGAATCCGGGGGGGATCAGCCCCAGCATTTT. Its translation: CAISESGGDQPQHF.

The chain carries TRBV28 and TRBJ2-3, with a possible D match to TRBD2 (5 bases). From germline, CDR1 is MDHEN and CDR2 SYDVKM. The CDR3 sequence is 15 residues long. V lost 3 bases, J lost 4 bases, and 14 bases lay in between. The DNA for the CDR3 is TGTGCCAGCAGTTTGTTTAGGGCGGGTTCAGATACGCAGTATTTT. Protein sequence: CASSLFRAGSDTQYF.

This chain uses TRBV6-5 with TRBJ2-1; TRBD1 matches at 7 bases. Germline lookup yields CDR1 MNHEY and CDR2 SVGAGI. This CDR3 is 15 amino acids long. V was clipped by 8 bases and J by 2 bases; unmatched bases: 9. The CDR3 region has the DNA TGTGCCAGCCGCCGACCGGGACAGCCCTACAATGAGCAGTTCTTC. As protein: CASRRPGQPYNEQFF.

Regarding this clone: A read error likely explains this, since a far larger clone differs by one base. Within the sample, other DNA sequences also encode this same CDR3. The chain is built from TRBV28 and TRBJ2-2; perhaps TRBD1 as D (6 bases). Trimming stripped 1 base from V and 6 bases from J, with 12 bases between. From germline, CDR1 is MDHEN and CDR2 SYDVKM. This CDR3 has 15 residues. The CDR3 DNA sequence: TGTGCCAGCAGTTTATCGGTGGGGGCCCCCGGGGAGCTGTTTTTT. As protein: CASSLSVGAPGELFF. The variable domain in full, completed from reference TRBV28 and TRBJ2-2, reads DVKVTQSSRYLVKRTGEKVFLECVQDMDHENMFWYRQDPGLGLRLIYFSYDVKMKEKGDIPEGYSVSREKKERFSLILESASTNQTSMYLCASSLSVGAPGELFFGEGSRLTVL.

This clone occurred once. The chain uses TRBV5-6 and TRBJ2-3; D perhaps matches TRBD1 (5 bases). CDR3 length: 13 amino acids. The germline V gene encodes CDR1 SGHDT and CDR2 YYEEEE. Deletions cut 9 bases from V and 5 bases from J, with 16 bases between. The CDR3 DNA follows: TGTGCCATCTCCTCAGGGCTCGGAGATACGCAGTATTTT. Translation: CAISSGLGDTQYF. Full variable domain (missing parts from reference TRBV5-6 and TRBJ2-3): DAGVTQSPTHLIKTRGQQVTLRCSPKSGHDTVSWYQQALGQGPQFIFQYYEEEERQRGNFPDRFSGHQFPNYSSELNVNALLLGDSALYLCAISSGLGDTQYFGPGTRLTVL.

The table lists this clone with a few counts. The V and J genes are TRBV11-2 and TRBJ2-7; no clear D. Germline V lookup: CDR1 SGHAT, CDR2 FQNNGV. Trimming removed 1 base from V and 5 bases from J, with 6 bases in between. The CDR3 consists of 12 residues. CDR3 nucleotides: TGTGCCAGCAGCTTAGTGGGGAACGAGCAGTACTTC. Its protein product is CASSLVGNEQYF.

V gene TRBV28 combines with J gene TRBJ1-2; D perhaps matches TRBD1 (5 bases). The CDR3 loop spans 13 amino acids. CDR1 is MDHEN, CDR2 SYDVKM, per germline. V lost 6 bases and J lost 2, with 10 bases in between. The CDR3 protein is CASRPGGNYGYTF. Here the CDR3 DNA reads TGTGCCAGCAGACCTGGGGGGAACTATGGCTACACCTTC.

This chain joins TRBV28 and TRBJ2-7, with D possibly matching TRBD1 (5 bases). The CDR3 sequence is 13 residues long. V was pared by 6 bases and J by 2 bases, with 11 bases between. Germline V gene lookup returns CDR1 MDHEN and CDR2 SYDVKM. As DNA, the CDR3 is TGTGCCAGCAGCCTGACAGAACCCTACGAGCAGTACTTC. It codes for CASSLTEPYEQYF.

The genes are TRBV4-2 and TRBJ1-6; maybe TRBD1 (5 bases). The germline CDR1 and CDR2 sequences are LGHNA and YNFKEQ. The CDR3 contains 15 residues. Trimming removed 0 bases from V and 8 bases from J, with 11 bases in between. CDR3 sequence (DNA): TGTGCCAGCAGCCAAGACCCAGGGCCGGATTCACCCCTCCACTTT. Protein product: CASSQDPGPDSPLHF.

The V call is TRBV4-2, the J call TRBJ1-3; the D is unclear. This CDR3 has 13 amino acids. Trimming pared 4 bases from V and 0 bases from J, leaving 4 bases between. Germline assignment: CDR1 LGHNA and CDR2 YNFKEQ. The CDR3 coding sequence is TGTGCCAGCAGCCGCAGCTCTGGAAACACCATATATTTT. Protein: CASSRSSGNTIYF.

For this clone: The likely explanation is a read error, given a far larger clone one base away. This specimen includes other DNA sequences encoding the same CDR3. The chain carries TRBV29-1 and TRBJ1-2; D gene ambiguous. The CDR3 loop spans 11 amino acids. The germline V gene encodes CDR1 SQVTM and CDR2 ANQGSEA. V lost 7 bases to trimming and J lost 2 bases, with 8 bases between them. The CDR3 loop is CSESSNYGYTF. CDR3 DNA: TGCAGCGAGTCATCAAACTATGGCTACACCTTC.

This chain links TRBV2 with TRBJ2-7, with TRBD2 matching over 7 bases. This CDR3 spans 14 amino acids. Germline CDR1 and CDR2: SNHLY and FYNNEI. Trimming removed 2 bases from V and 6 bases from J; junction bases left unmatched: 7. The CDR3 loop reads CASSEWEGEAEQYF. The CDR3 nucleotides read TGTGCCAGCAGTGAATGGGAGGGAGAGGCCGAGCAGTACTTC.

CDR3 in amino acids: CAARGDSGANVLTF. CDR3 nucleotides: TGTGCCGCACGGGGAGACTCTGGGGCCAACGTCCTGACTTTC. The gene calls are TRBV28 and TRBJ2-6; tentative D call: TRBD2 (5 bases). Germline loops: CDR1 MDHEN, CDR2 SYDVKM. The CDR3 extends over 14 amino acids. Deletions cut 11 bases from V and 0 bases from J, with 11 bases between.

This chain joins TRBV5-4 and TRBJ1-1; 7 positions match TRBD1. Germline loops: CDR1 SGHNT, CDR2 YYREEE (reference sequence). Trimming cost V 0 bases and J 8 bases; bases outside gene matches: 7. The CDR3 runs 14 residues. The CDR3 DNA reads TGTGCCAGCAGCTTGGAGCTAACAGGGGTAGAAGCTTTCTTT. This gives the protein CASSLELTGVEAFF.

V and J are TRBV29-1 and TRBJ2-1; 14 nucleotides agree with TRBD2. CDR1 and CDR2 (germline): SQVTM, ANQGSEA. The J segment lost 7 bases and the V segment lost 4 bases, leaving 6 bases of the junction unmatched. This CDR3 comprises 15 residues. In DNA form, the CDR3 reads TGCAGCGTTGGGAGGGGACTAGCGGGAGTAAATGAGCAGTTCTTC. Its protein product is CSVGRGLAGVNEQFF.

The CDR3 here is CASSFTGGFYNEQFF. The CDR3 DNA reads TGCGCCAGCAGCTTTACAGGGGGCTTTTACAATGAGCAGTTCTTC. The rearrangement uses TRBV5-1 and TRBJ2-1, with 9 bases that match TRBD1. This CDR3 has 15 residues. CDR1 SGHRS and CDR2 YFSETQ come from the germline V gene. The V and J ends lost 2 bases and 4 bases, in that order; junction bases with no gene match: 4. Full variable domain (remainder filled in from reference TRBV5-1 and TRBJ2-1): KAGVTQTPRYLIKTRGQQVTLSCSPISGHRSVSWYQQTPGQGLQFLFEYFSETQRNKGNFPGRFSGRQFSNSRSEMNVSTLELGDSALYLCASSFTGGFYNEQFFGPGTRLTVL.

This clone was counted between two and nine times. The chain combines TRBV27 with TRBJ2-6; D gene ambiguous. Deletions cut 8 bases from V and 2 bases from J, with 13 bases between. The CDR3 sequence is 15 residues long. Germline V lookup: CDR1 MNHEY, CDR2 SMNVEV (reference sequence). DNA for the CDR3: TGTGCCAGCGTGAGTTTACGAGCTGGGGCCAACGTCCTGACTTTC. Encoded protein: CASVSLRAGANVLTF.

CDR3 in amino acids: CASSLARRGDTDTQYF. The CDR3 DNA follows: TGCGCCAGCAGCTTGGCCCGCAGGGGGGACACAGATACGCAGTATTTT. The chain joins TRBV5-1 to TRBJ2-3, with TRBD1 as a possible D gene (7 bases). The V gene's germline CDR1 is SGHRS and CDR2 YFSETQ. V lost 0 bases to trimming and J lost 2 bases, with 13 bases between them. The CDR3 sequence is 16 residues long.

The CDR3 here is CASSKRPEDSQSTDTQYF. The CDR3 coding sequence is TGTGCCAGCAGCAAACGACCAGAGGACAGCCAAAGCACAGATACGCAGTATTTT. The gene calls are TRBV21-1 and TRBJ2-3; TRBD1, the table's D call, was not compared with the DNA. TRBV21-1 is marked as a pseudogene. The CDR3 length is 18 residues.

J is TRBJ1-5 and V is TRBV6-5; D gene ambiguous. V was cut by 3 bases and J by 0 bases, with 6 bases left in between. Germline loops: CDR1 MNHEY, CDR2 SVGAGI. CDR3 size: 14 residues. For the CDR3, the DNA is TGTGCCAGCAGTTATTTTTATAGCAATCAGCCCCAGCATTTT. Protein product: CASSYFYSNQPQHF.

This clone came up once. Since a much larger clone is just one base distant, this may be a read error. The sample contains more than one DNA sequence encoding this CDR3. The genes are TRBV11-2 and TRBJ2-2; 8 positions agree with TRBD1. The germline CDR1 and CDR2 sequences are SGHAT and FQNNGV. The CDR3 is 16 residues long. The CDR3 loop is CASSTGQGTNTGELFF. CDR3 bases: TGTGCCAGCAGCACAGGACAGGGAACGAACACCGGTGAGCTGTTTTTT. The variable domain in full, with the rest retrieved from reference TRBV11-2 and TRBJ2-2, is EAGVAQSPRYKIIEKRQSVAFWCNPISGHATLYWYQQILGQGPKLLIQFQNNGVVDDSQLPKDRFSAERLKGVDSTLKIQPAKLEDSAVYLCASSTGQGTNTGELFFGEGSRLTVL.

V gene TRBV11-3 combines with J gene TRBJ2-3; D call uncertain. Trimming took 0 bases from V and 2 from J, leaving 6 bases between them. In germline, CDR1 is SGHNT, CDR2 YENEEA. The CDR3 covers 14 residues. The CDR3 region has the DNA TGTGCCAGCAGCTTAGAACAGAACACAGATACGCAGTATTTT. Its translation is CASSLEQNTDTQYF.

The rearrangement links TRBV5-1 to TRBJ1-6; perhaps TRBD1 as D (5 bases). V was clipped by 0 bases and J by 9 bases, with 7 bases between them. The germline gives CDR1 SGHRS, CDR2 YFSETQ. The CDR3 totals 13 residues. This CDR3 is CASSLDGGSPLHF. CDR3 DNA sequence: TGCGCCAGCAGCTTGGATGGGGGTTCACCCCTCCACTTT.